This TCR beta chain was found in a study of cytomegalovirus exposure and HLA in healthy donors. Whole-study results and caveats: Prior analysis indicated that the majority of TCR beta V segments exhibited productivity approximately 87% or approximately 30% of the time.

In the PCR, 60 Vbeta and 13 Jbeta primers were used. The protocol was immunoSEQ multiplex PCR, while the TCRdb copy is restricted to in-frame clones and leaves out a portion. The sample has more than 100,000 clones; over 60% are singletons. Worth noting for this clone: The target antigen is unknown.

Nominally healthy donors provided the samples, though records likely missed some immune exposures. From germline, CDR1 is SGHTA and CDR2 FQGNSA. After removal of 5 bases from V and 2 bases from J, the junction contained 9 bases not matched to a gene. The length of the CDR3 is 18 residues. The sequencing sample was made of PBMCs. The sequence was collected from a woman aged 40 to 50 in good health and CMV-seropositive. The rearrangement uses TRBV7-2 and TRBJ2-1, with 13 bases aligning to TRBD2. In DNA form, the CDR3 reads TGTGCCAGCAGCCCCTCCCCGGGACTAGCGGGGACCTACAATGAGCAGTTCTTC. This gives the protein CASSPSPGLAGTYNEQFF.